This T cell receptor beta chain was profiled in a study of tumor and adjacent non-tumor tissue in lung cancer. At the level of the study: Each sample yielded some 4 million productive TCRbeta reads on average.

The study, taken as a whole, reports: Compared with tumor, normal lung showed significantly lower TCR diversity. Top 100 clones took a larger repertoire share in normal lung.

On this clonotype itself: What it binds is unknown. Because the CDR3 is missing its conserved closing phenylalanine or tryptophan, this is likely a read error.

The library came from three nested PCR rounds adapted from ARM-PCR protocols. TCRdb recomputed calls from the multiplex PCR reads with MiXCR, one row per CDR3 protein. Seen here are approximately 75,000 distinct CDR3 sequences, over 75% observed once, and the top ten hold roughly 12%. The germline CDR1 and CDR2 sequences are SGHAT and FQDESV (reference sequence). The CDR3 contains 16 residues. This sample's RNA came from whole unsorted tissue. Newly diagnosed lung cancer patients had thoracic surgery in China, August–November 2014, without prior chemotherapy. The sequenced material came from lung tumor tissue. This receptor was taken from a woman aged 45-65 years with non-small cell lung cancer. The chain couples TRBV11-1 to TRBJ2-7; 8 bases map to TRBD1. This CDR3 reads CASSYSRGQGEAEQYL. The CDR3 coding sequence is TGTGCCAGTAGCTATTCCAGGGGGCAGGGGGAGGCCGAGCAGTACCTC.